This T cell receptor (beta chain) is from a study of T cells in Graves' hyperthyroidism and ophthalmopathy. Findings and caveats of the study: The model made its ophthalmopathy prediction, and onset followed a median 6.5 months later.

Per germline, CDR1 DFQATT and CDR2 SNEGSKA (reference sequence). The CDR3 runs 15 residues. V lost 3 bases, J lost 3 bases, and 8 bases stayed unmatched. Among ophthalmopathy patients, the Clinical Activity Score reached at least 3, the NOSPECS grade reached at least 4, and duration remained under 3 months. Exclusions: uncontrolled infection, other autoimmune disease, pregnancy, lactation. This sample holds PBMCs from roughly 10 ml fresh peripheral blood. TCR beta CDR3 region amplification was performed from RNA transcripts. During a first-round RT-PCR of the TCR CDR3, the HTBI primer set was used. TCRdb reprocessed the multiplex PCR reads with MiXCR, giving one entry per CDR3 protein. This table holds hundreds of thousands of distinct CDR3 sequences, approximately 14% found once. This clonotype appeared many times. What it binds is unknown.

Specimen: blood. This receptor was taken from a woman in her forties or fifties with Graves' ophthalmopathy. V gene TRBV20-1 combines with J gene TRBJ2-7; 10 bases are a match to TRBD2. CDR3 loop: CSARSPSSGGYEQYF. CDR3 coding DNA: TGCAGTGCTAGGTCCCCCTCTAGCGGGGGCTACGAGCAGTACTTC.